This TCR beta chain was captured in a study of T cells and Merkel cell carcinoma outcomes. Note on this clone: Antigen: not known.

Data came from immunoSEQ multiplex PCR; TCRdb stores just in-frame clones and leaves some out. Of some 15,000 clones in the sample, roughly four fifths are singletons; the top ten hold 9%. Findings and limits, study-wide: In Merkel cell carcinoma, repertoire and T-cell density reportedly predicted outcomes.

This sequence originates from a human donor with Merkel cell carcinoma. Sequencing was done on a sample of tumor tissue from Merkel cell carcinoma.

The chain's CDR3 is CATSRDTRQGHEKLFF. For the CDR3, the DNA is TGTGCCACCAGCAGAGATACCAGGCAGGGGCATGAAAAACTGTTTTTT. The V and J genes are TRBV15 and TRBJ1-4; perhaps TRBD1 as D (6 bases). Germline CDR1 LNHNV, CDR2 YYDKDF (reference sequence). The germline V and J ends were trimmed by 0 bases and 6 bases, with 14 bases remaining between them. This CDR3 spans 16 amino acids.